Listed here are 28 T cell receptor beta chains from one sample, sequenced in a study of T cells after yellow fever vaccination. TCRdb recomputed calls from the 5' RACE reads with MiXCR, one row per CDR3 protein. The sample shows under 700,000 distinct CDR3 sequences, roughly a sixth of them seen only once. Sample: PBMCs, taken roughly 5 days after the first yellow fever vaccination. These receptors were collected from a man younger than 30 who received the YFV17D yellow fever vaccine.

This chain links TRBV12-3 or TRBV12-4 with TRBJ1-6; D unresolved. Trimming pared 2 bases from V and 4 bases from J, leaving 9 bases between. The CDR3 runs to 15 residues. CDR3: CASSLLAPYNSPLHF. The CDR3 nucleotides are TGTGCCAGCAGTTTATTGGCCCCTTATAATTCACCCCTCCACTTT.

CDR3 loop: CASSLGGTAEETQYF. CDR3 DNA sequence: TGTGCCAGCAGCTTAGGCGGGACAGCTGAAGAGACCCAGTACTTC. J is TRBJ2-5 and V is TRBV7-2; maybe TRBD1 (7 bases). CDR1 SGHTA and CDR2 FQGNSA come from the germline V gene. The length of the CDR3 is 15 residues. Deletions cut 1 base from V and 3 bases from J, with 12 bases between.

This clonotype was seen more than once but under ten times. The chain carries TRBV9 and TRBJ2-3; 14 bases match TRBD2. Per germline, CDR1 SGDLS and CDR2 YYNGEE. Unmatched junction bases numbered 9, after V lost 3 bases and J lost 6 bases. The CDR3 runs 17 residues. The CDR3 DNA sequence: TGTGCCAGCAGCGAGACTAGCGGGGGGGCAGGAATGGATACGCAGTATTTT. It codes for CASSETSGGAGMDTQYF. The full variable domain, its missing parts supplied by reference TRBV9 and TRBJ2-3, is DSGVTQTPKHLITATGQRVTLRCSPRSGDLSVYWYQQSLDQGLQFLIQYYNGEERAKGNILERFSAQQFPDLHSELNLSSLELGDSALYFCASSETSGGAGMDTQYFGPGTRLTVL.

The table lists this clonotype with a few counts. The chain joins TRBV7-9 to TRBJ2-2; a possible D gene is TRBD1 (5 bases). The germline gives CDR1 SEHNR, CDR2 FQNEAQ (reference sequence). This CDR3 has 15 residues. The ends were cut back, 1 base at V and 6 bases at J, with 12 bases in the middle. CDR3 DNA sequence: TGTGCCAGCAGCTTAGTCCTGGGGCTCGCCGGGGAGCTGTTTTTT. This translates into CASSLVLGLAGELFF.

This clonotype was counted only a few times. The CDR3 DNA reads as TGTGCCATCAGTGAGTCGATGCCAGGCGGGGGTTCACCCCTCCACTTT. This encodes CAISESMPGGGSPLHF. The V gene is TRBV10-3, the J gene TRBJ1-6; D might be TRBD1 (5 bases). V gave up 0 bases and J gave up 9 bases, with 15 bases separating them. This CDR3 is 16 amino acids long. Germline V gives CDR1 ENHRY, CDR2 SYGVKD.

This CDR3 reads CASSTRGQGSGYTF. The CDR3 region has the DNA TGTGCCAGCAGCACACGAGGACAGGGCTCTGGCTACACCTTC. The J gene is TRBJ1-2, the V gene TRBV6-2 or TRBV6-3; TRBD1 aligns across 8 bases. This CDR3 spans 14 amino acids. Germline V gene lookup returns CDR1 MNHEY and CDR2 SVGEGT. With 6 bases clipped from V and 7 bases from J, the junction kept 10 bases outside the gene matches.

The sample holds a few counts of this clonotype. V gene TRBV4-3 combines with J gene TRBJ2-2; maybe TRBD2 (6 bases). Per germline, CDR1 LGHNA and CDR2 YSLEER. V was shortened by 2 bases and J by 6 bases, with 28 bases between the two germline ends. CDR3 length equals 20 residues. The CDR3 DNA is TGCGCCAGCAGCCAACAGGCAACGGGGGTTGATGGGGAGGTTGCCGGGGAGCTGTTTTTT. Protein: CASSQQATGVDGEVAGELFF.

At least ten counts were recorded for this clonotype. The chain joins TRBV27 to TRBJ1-6, with TRBD1 as a possible D gene (5 bases). The CDR3 contains 13 residues. Between the trimmed V and J ends, which lost 5 bases and 6 bases, there was a span of 8 bases. Germline CDR1 reads MNHEY; CDR2 reads SMNVEV (reference sequence). The CDR3 is CASSLGANSPLHF. The CDR3 nucleotides read TGTGCCAGCAGTCTAGGGGCTAATTCACCCCTCCACTTT.

In this sample, this clonotype turned up a few times. The genes are TRBV21-1 and TRBJ1-3; the DNA was not compared with TRBD1, the D call given in the table. TRBV21-1 is noted as a pseudogene. The CDR3 is 14 residues long. Here the CDR3 DNA reads TGTGCCAGCGGACCACAGGACCCTGGAAACACCATATATTTT. It encodes CASGPQDPGNTIYF.

The chain combines TRBV25-1 with TRBJ2-3, with TRBD2 identical over 9 bases. The CDR3 spans 17 residues. Germline V CDR1 and CDR2: MGHDK, SYGVNS. Trimming cost V 2 bases and J 5 bases; bases outside gene matches: 11. In DNA, the CDR3 is TGTGCCAGCAGTGAACGGGGGGCTAGCGGGGTGGGAGATACGCAGTATTTT. This gives the protein CASSERGASGVGDTQYF.

This clonotype has more than one count but fewer than ten. The chain combines TRBV12-3 or TRBV12-4 with TRBJ2-3; 14 positions match TRBD2. After removal of 6 bases from V and 2 bases from J, the junction contained 7 bases not matched to a gene. CDR3 length equals 17 residues. CDR3 sequence: CASSGLAGGPSTDTQYF. The CDR3 DNA reads as TGTGCCAGCAGCGGACTAGCGGGGGGCCCATCCACAGATACGCAGTATTTT.

There are a few counts of this clonotype. V and J are TRBV3-1 and TRBJ2-3; D unclear. Germline CDR1 is LGHDT and CDR2 is YNNKEL (reference sequence). The CDR3 runs 12 residues. With 1 base removed from V and 8 bases from J, the gap between germline ends came to 7 bases. CDR3 residues: CASSQVSTTQYF. Written as DNA, the CDR3 is TGTGCCAGCAGCCAAGTATCGACTACGCAGTATTTT.

The rearrangement joins TRBV7-9 to TRBJ1-6; D is undetermined. This CDR3 is built from 15 residues. V was cut by 3 bases and J by 8 bases, with 14 bases left in between. CDR1 is SEHNR, CDR2 FQNEAQ, per germline (reference sequence). The CDR3 nucleotides read TGTGCCAGCAGCTTTCGAGGAGGAGGTTATTCACCCCTCCACTTT. Translated, it gives CASSFRGGGYSPLHF.

This clonotype turned up a few times. V and J are TRBV7-3 and TRBJ2-3; 11 bases match TRBD2. CDR1 is SGHTA and CDR2 is FQGTGA in the germline V gene. The J segment lost 0 bases and the V segment lost 6 bases, leaving 11 bases of the junction unmatched. CDR3 length equals 18 residues. The CDR3 coding sequence is TGTGCCAGCAGTCTCTGGGCTAGCGGGGGGATTAGCACAGATACGCAGTATTTT. Encoded protein: CASSLWASGGISTDTQYF.

Of note for this clonotype: A read error is possible here, since a much larger clone lies one base away. The V and J genes are TRBV6-5 and TRBJ1-5; a weak D match, TRBD1 (6 bases). Germline V lookup: CDR1 MNHEY, CDR2 SVGAGI. The CDR3 has 14 amino acids. CDR3 nucleotides: TGTGCCAGCAGTTGGACAGATAGCAATCTGCCCCAGCATTTT. It codes for CASSWTDSNLPQHF.

This clonotype appeared a few times. The chain combines TRBV7-8 with TRBJ2-5, with D possibly being TRBD1 or TRBD2 (5 bases each). Trimming left V 6 bases short and J 5 bases short, with 16 bases between. The CDR3 is 14 amino acids. The germline V gene has CDR1 SGHVS and CDR2 FQNEAQ. CDR3 sequence reads: CASSMSGPWETQYF. The CDR3 DNA reads as TGTGCCAGCAGTATGTCGGGGCCTTGGGAGACCCAGTACTTC. Complete variable domain (other parts from reference TRBV7-8 and TRBJ2-5): GAGVSQSPRYKVAKRGQDVALRCDPISGHVSLFWYQQALGQGPEFLTYFQNEAQLDKSGLPSDRFFAERPEGSVSTLKIQRTQQEDSAVYLCASSMSGPWETQYFGPGTRLLVL.

The chain has TRBV20-1 and TRBJ2-1, with 12 bases matching TRBD2. Germline CDR1 and CDR2: DFQATT and SNEGSKA (reference sequence). V was clipped by 6 bases and J by 5 bases; unmatched bases: 5. The CDR3 extends over 14 amino acids. The CDR3 DNA reads as TGCAGTGCGGCTGGACTAGCGGGGCACAATGAGCAGTTCTTC. Translating gives CSAAGLAGHNEQFF.

The chain is built from TRBV20-1 and TRBJ2-1; no firm D call. Germline CDR1 is DFQATT and CDR2 is SNEGSKA (reference sequence). This CDR3 comprises 12 residues. V was shortened by 5 bases and J by 5 bases, with 10 bases between the two germline ends. CDR3 protein: CSAYWLNNEQFF. CDR3 coding DNA: TGCAGTGCTTATTGGTTGAACAATGAGCAGTTCTTC.

In this sample, this clonotype turned up a few times. The chain links TRBV6-1 to TRBJ1-1; 8 bases fit TRBD1. The V gene's germline CDR1 is MNHNS and CDR2 SASEGT. V lost 2 bases to trimming and J lost 3 bases; unmatched junction nucleotides: 5. The CDR3 extends over 15 amino acids. CDR3 in DNA: TGTGCCAGCAGTGAAATCGGCAGGGGGCACACTGAAGCTTTCTTT. This encodes CASSEIGRGHTEAFF.

CDR3 amino acids: CASSSKWTGVPTSRETQYF. The CDR3 DNA follows: TGTGCCAGCAGCTCTAAATGGACAGGGGTCCCGACCTCTCGGGAGACCCAGTACTTC. The V and J genes are TRBV6-2 or TRBV6-3 and TRBJ2-5; 9 nucleotides align to TRBD1. Germline CDR1 MNHEY, CDR2 SVGEGT. The trim removed 6 bases at V and 5 bases at J, leaving 22 bases unmatched. The CDR3 has 19 residues.

The sample holds a few counts of this clonotype. The V gene is TRBV5-4, the J gene TRBJ2-2; 7 bases align to TRBD1. The germline gives CDR1 SGHNT, CDR2 YYREEE (reference sequence). The V gene end was trimmed by 3 bases and the J gene end by 6 bases; junction bases not matched to a gene: 8. The CDR3 has 15 residues. In DNA form, the CDR3 reads TGTGCCAGCAGCTACCGGACAGGAGGTTCCGGGGAGCTGTTTTTT. The encoded protein is CASSYRTGGSGELFF.

This clonotype was seen more than once but under ten times. V is TRBV5-1 and J is TRBJ1-4; D might be TRBD1 (5 bases). The V end lost 0 bases, the J end lost 2 bases, and 11 bases lay between the germline ends. Germline values: CDR1 SGHRS, CDR2 YFSETQ. The CDR3 consists of 16 residues. The CDR3 DNA reads TGCGCCAGCAGCTTGGGGGGCCGGTCGACTAATGAAAAACTGTTTTTT. Translation gives CASSLGGRSTNEKLFF.

The V gene is TRBV19, the J gene TRBJ2-7; 11 bases agree with TRBD1. CDR3 length: 15 residues. The junction had 7 bases not matched to a gene; V was cut back by 4 bases and J by 5 bases. From germline, CDR1 is LNHDA and CDR2 SQIVND (reference sequence). The CDR3 loop is CASSTFPGQGDEQYF. The CDR3 DNA reads TGTGCCAGTAGTACCTTTCCGGGACAGGGGGACGAGCAGTACTTC.

This chain joins TRBV20-1 and TRBJ2-5, with D possibly being TRBD1 (6 bases). CDR1 is DFQATT, CDR2 SNEGSKA, per germline (reference sequence). The CDR3 totals 14 residues. Deletions cut 2 bases from V and 2 bases from J, with 12 bases between. The CDR3 protein is CSARNRALQETQYF. The CDR3 region has the DNA TGCAGTGCTAGAAACAGGGCACTTCAAGAGACCCAGTACTTC.

The rearrangement joins TRBV20-1 to TRBJ2-5; D is ambiguous. Trimming left V 2 bases short and J 6 bases short, with 7 bases between. Germline CDR1 and CDR2: DFQATT and SNEGSKA (reference sequence). This CDR3 is 11 amino acids long. CDR3 coding DNA: TGCAGTGCTAGAACCGGAAAGACCCAGTACTTC. This encodes CSARTGKTQYF.

The V gene is TRBV12-3 or TRBV12-4, the J gene TRBJ2-5, with D perhaps matching TRBD2 (6 bases). The CDR3 has 12 amino acids. With 5 bases removed from V and 5 bases from J, the gap between germline ends came to 9 bases. The CDR3, as DNA: TGTGCCAGCAGTAGGGACTGGGAGACCCAGTACTTC. It yields the protein CASSRDWETQYF.

The chain joins TRBV6-2 or TRBV6-3 to TRBJ2-2; D unclear. Germline CDR1 reads MNHEY; CDR2 reads SVGEGT. Trimming removed 6 bases from V and 7 bases from J, with 3 bases in between. The CDR3 consists of 10 residues. CDR3 loop: CASRSGELFF. CDR3 DNA sequence: TGTGCCAGCAGGAGCGGGGAGCTGTTTTTT.

This sequence joins TRBV7-9 and TRBJ1-3, with 8 bases that match TRBD1. The germline gives CDR1 SEHNR, CDR2 FQNEAQ (reference sequence). The CDR3 has 14 amino acids. The junction had 3 bases not matched to a gene; V was cut back by 5 bases and J by 3 bases. CDR3 coding DNA: TGTGCCAGCAGCACGGACAGGGATGGAAACACCATATATTTT. Its translation: CASSTDRDGNTIYF.